This T cell receptor beta chain was retrieved from a study of blood T cell repertoires in COVID-19. Per the study methods: Reference gene primer amplification gave estimated nucleated cell counts. Assay used: immunoSEQ multiplex PCR; TCRdb lists only in-frame clones, some missing. V and J calls and clone size come straight from that table; D and trimming were deduced from the DNA. The sample has about 120,000 clones, over 75% seen once. Trimming stripped 8 bases from V and 5 bases from J, with 13 bases between. CDR1 SNHLY and CDR2 FYNNEI come from the germline V gene. The CDR3 extends over 13 amino acids.

This receptor was taken from an elderly man with acute or convalescent COVID-19. The sample taken for sequencing was peripheral blood. The chain joins TRBV2 to TRBJ2-1, with D maybe TRBD2 (6 bases). CDR3: CASLSSVDNEQFF. CDR3 bases: TGTGCCAGCCTTTCTAGCGTCGACAATGAGCAGTTCTTC. Based on the CDR3 plus reference TRBV2 and TRBJ2-1, the full variable domain is EPEVTQTPSHQVTQMGQEVILRCVPISNHLYFYWYRQILGQKVEFLVSFYNNEISEKSEIFDDQFSVERPDGSNFTLKIRSTKLEDSAMYFCASLSSVDNEQFFGPGTRLTVL.